This T cell receptor beta chain was captured by sequencing in a study of response to subunit inactivated influenza vaccine. The CDR3 spans 18 residues. V trimming: 1 base; J trimming: 1 base; junction bases outside the gene matches: 10. Per the germline V gene, CDR1 is MNHEY and CDR2 is SVGEGT. TCRdb recomputed calls from the RT-PCR reads with MiXCR, one row per CDR3 protein. Here the sample spans about 570,000 distinct CDR3 sequences, over 9% being singletons. These sequences were also reported in another study, on T cells expressing NK-cell markers. Per that paper: Making the TCR beta cDNA relied on 5'RACE template switching with UMIs. Underlying the TCR beta repertoires were sorted CD3+CD56+NKG2C+, CD3+CD56+NKG2C- and CD3+CD56-NKG2C+ T cells. HCMV seropositivity marked most of the eight sequenced donors; one was seronegative. Also leading the CD3+CD56-NKG2C+ fraction in a handful of donors were these clonotypes. Whether expanded NKG2C+ T cell clones recognized HCMV stayed uncertain.

The sample consisted of PBMCs from blood, taken on the day of vaccination. The sequence was obtained from a middle-aged man who received an inactivated influenza vaccine. The chain employs TRBV6-2 or TRBV6-3 and TRBJ2-5; 9 nucleotides line up with TRBD2. CDR3 nucleotides: TGTGCCAGCAGTTACTGGAGTAGCGGGGGCTCGATCCAAGAGACCCAGTACTTC. It is translated as CASSYWSSGGSIQETQYF.